The entry that follows covers one T cell receptor (beta chain) sequence. This clonotype was seen ten or more times. There is no known antigen for this receptor. It has no much larger one-base neighbor in the sample; base qualities were not kept. This record belongs to a study of T-cell reconstitution after alpha-beta-depleted transplantation in children (dated by TCRdb to the mid-2010s). For context, the study as a whole: The study quantitatively tracked T-cell immune reconstitution after TCRalphabeta/CD19-depleted allogeneic hematopoietic cell transplantation in children using TCR repertoire profiling. Study-wide conclusions, independent of this receptor: Apparently early alphabetaT-cell count recovery about two months after transplant reportedly relied on only several hundred rapidly expanded clones derived from non-depleted graft cells. In some patients, the high TCRbeta diversity seen at day 60 was put down to recipient T cells and intrathymic progenitors that had survived conditioning. Over the following months the frequencies of hyperexpanded clones went down, and after one year T-cell counts and TCRbeta diversity were mostly credited to newly produced T cells.

Library prep was done by PCR. Instrument on record: Illumina HiSeq 2500. To normalize quantification of the TCRbeta repertoire, the TCR libraries were built with molecular barcoding that relied on unique molecular identifiers. The public reads were reanalyzed by TCRdb: fastp trimming at Q25, MiXCR alignment, in-frame beta chains only. Rows with a matching CDR3 protein are joined into one entry that keeps the most common DNA and genes. In all, the sample holds roughly 420,000 distinct CDR3 sequences, and 15% to 20% of those were seen once. The leading ten clones occupy 25% to 30% of the sample. CDR1 LGHNA and CDR2 YSLEER are derived from the germline V gene. V loses 0 bases, J loses 4 bases, and the germline ends lie 6 bases apart. Measured from the cysteine to the phenylalanine, the CDR3 is 13 residues long. Of the read, only the CDR3 DNA is kept; its 39 bases are in frame from base 1. The meaning of the sample's treatment or condition label: allogeneic hematopoietic cell transplantation with graft depleted of TCRalphabeta T cells and CD19 B cells. The transplant recipients were children given TCRalphabeta/CD19-depleted allogeneic hematopoietic cell grafts.

This TCR came from a boy in the first two years of life who had a stem cell transplant for Wiskott-Aldrich syndrome, so the T cells may come from the graft donor. The specimen comprised PBMCs, mostly from graft donor cells, sampled 360 days after TCRalphabeta/CD19-depleted stem cell transplant. The V and J genes are TRBV4-3 and TRBJ1-2; confidence is insufficient to name the D gene. The DNA is as follows: TGCGCCAGCAGCCAAGACGGTCTCTATGGCTACACCTTC. Translated, it reads CASSQDGLYGYTF.